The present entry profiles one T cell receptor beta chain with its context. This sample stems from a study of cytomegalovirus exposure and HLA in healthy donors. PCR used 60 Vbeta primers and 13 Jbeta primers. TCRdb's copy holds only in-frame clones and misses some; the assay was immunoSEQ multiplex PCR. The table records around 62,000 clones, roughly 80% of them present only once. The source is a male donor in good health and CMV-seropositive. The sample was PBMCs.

CDR3 nucleotide sequence: TGTGCCAGCAGTGGGCAGGGGCTCAGTGAAGCTTTCTTT. Amino acids: CASSGQGLSEAFF. The chain employs TRBV6-5 and TRBJ1-1; tentative D call: TRBD1 (6 bases). Deletions cut 5 bases from V and 7 bases from J, with 14 bases between. There are 13 residues in the CDR3. Germline CDR1 MNHEY, CDR2 SVGAGI.